This is a list of T cell receptor beta chains from one sample in a study of CD4+ T cells in melanoma. Some clones are missing from TCRdb's copy, which holds only in-frame ones; the method was immunoSEQ multiplex PCR. Of about 140,000 clones in the sample, about nine tenths were seen once. The receptors come from a human donor with melanoma. The CDR3 runs from the conserved cysteine through the conserved F or W. A D gene is named only where the DNA matches it firmly. Clone sizes are given selectively: once, few, many, or a class where the clone is expanded.

J: TRBJ2-3
V: TRBV2
size: .
D: .
CDR3: CASSPTFSSTDTQYF
DNA: TGTGCCAGCAGCCCGACTTTTTCTAGCACAGATACGCAGTATTTT

J: TRBJ2-5
V: TRBV4-1
size: once
D: .
CDR3: CASSHLTQGLGGETQYF
DNA: TGCGCCAGCAGCCATTTAACCCAGGGCCTGGGGGGAGAGACCCAGTACTTC

J: TRBJ2-1
V: TRBV27
size: .
D: .
CDR3: CASSPTLGNEQFF
DNA: TGTGCCAGCAGTCCCACCTTGGGCAATGAGCAGTTCTTC

J: TRBJ2-2
V: TRBV6-1
size: .
D: TRBD1
CDR3: CASSLEQGAVGELFF
DNA: TGTGCCAGCAGTCTGGAGCAGGGGGCGGTCGGGGAGCTGTTTTTT

J: TRBJ1-1
V: TRBV2
size: .
D: .
CDR3: CASTEGQVGEAFF
DNA: TGTGCCAGCACCGAGGGTCAGGTCGGTGAAGCTTTCTTT

J: TRBJ2-2
V: TRBV7-3
size: once
D: .
CDR3: CASSLTPDTGELFF
DNA: TGTGCCAGCAGCTTAACGCCGGACACCGGGGAGCTGTTTTTT

J: TRBJ1-6
V: TRBV18
size: few
D: .
CDR3: CASSPGGQGSPLHF
DNA: TGTGCCAGCTCACCAGGGGGGCAAGGTTCACCCCTCCACTTT

J: TRBJ1-1
V: TRBV18
size: .
D: .
CDR3: CASSIGQNTEAFF
DNA: TGTGCCAGCTCAATAGGCCAGAACACTGAAGCTTTCTTT

J: TRBJ1-2
V: TRBV19
size: .
D: TRBD1
CDR3: CASSGTVSYGYTF
DNA: TGTGCCAGTAGTGGGACAGTCAGCTATGGCTACACCTTC

J: TRBJ2-1
V: TRBV5-6
size: .
D: TRBD1
CDR3: CASSLDRGDEQFF
DNA: TGTGCCAGCAGCTTGGACAGGGGAGATGAGCAGTTCTTC

J: TRBJ1-6
V: TRBV2
size: .
D: TRBD1
CDR3: CASSPGQLVYNSPLHF
DNA: TGTGCCAGCAGTCCGGGACAGCTAGTCTATAATTCACCCCTCCACTTT

J: TRBJ2-5
V: TRBV7-9
size: .
D: TRBD2
CDR3: CASSARGSGGETQYF
DNA: TGTGCCAGCAGTGCCCGGGGCAGCGGGGGGGAGACCCAGTACTTC

J: TRBJ2-3
V: TRBV5-1
size: .
D: .
CDR3: CASSLGPGEGTDTQYF
DNA: TGCGCCAGCAGCTTGGGGCCTGGGGAGGGCACAGATACGCAGTATTTT

J: TRBJ2-5
V: TRBV2
size: .
D: .
CDR3: CASSVGQGGLGTQYF
DNA: TGTGCCAGCAGTGTAGGGCAGGGAGGCCTAGGGACCCAGTACTTC

J: TRBJ1-1
V: TRBV2
size: .
D: .
CDR3: CASSVYRDPQEAFF
DNA: TGTGCCAGCAGTGTATACCGGGACCCCCAAGAAGCTTTCTTT

J: TRBJ1-5
V: TRBV25-1
size: .
D: TRBD1
CDR3: CASRPGDREGQPQHF
DNA: TGTGCCAGCAGACCGGGGGACAGGGAAGGTCAGCCCCAGCATTTT

J: TRBJ2-7
V: TRBV7-2
size: .
D: .
CDR3: CASSPQGERFDEQYF
DNA: TGTGCCAGCAGCCCCCAGGGTGAACGGTTCGACGAGCAGTACTTC

J: TRBJ1-1
V: TRBV11-2
size: once
D: .
CDR3: CASSPIKGVGAEAFF
DNA: TGTGCCAGCAGCCCAATCAAAGGCGTCGGTGCTGAAGCTTTCTTT

J: TRBJ2-7
V: TRBV6-4
size: .
D: .
CDR3: CASNGVPF
DNA: TGTGCCAGCAATGGGGTCCCCTTC

J: TRBJ2-5
V: TRBV9
size: .
D: TRBD1
CDR3: CARQGAHETQYF
DNA: TGTGCCAGACAGGGGGCGCATGAGACCCAGTACTTC